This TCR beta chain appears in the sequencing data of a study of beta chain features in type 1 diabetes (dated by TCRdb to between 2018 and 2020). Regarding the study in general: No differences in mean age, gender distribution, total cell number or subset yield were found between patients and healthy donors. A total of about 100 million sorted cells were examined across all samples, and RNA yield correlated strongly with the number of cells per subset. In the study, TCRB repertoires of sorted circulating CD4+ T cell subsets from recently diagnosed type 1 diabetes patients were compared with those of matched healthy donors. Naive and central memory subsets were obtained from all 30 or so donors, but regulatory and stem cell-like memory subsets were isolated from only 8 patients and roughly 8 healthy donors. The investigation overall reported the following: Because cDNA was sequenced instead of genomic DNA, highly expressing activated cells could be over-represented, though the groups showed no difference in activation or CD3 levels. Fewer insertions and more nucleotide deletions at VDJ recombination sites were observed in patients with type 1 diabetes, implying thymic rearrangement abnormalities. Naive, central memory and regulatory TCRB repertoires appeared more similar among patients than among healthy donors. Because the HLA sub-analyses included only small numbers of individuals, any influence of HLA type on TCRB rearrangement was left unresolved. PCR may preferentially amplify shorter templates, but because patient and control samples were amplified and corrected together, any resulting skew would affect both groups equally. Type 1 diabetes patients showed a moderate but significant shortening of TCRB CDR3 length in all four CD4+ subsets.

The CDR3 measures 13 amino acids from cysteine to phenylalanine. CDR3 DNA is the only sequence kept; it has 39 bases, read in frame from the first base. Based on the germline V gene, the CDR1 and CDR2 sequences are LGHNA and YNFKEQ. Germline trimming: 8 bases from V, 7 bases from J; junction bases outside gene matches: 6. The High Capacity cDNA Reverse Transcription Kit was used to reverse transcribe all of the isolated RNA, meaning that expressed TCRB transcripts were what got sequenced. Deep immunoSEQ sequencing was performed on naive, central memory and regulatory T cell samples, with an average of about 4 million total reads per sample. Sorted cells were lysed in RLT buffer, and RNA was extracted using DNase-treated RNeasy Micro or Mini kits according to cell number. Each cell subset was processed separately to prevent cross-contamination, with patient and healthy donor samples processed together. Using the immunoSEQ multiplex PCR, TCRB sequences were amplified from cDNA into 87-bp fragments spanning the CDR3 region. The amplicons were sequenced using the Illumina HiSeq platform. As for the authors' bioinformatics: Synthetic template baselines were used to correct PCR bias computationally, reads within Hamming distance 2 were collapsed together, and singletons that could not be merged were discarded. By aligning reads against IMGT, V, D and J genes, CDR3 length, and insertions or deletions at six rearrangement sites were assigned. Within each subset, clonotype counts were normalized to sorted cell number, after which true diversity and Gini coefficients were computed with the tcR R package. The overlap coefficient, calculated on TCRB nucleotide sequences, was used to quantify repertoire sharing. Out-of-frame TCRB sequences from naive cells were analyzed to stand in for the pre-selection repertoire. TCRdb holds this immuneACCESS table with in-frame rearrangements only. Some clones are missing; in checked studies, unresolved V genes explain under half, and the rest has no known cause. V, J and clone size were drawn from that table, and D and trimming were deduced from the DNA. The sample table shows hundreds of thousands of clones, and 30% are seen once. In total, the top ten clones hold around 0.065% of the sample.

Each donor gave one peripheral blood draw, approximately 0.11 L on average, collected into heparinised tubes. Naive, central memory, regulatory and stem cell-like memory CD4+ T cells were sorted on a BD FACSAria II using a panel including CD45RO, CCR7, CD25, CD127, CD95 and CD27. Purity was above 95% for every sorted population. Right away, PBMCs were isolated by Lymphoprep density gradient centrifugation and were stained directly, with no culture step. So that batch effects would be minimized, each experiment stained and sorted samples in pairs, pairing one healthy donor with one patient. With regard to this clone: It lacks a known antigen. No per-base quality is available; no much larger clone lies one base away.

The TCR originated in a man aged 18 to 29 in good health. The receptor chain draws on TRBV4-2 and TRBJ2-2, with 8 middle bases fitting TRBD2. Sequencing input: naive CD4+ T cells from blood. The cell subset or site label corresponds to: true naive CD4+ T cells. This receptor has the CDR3 CASGGLAYGELFF. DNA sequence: TGTGCCAGCGGAGGACTAGCCTACGGGGAGCTGTTTTTT.